This T cell receptor (beta chain) was documented in a study of blood T cell repertoires in COVID-19. Germline V gene data show CDR1 as DFQATT and CDR2 as SNEGSKA (reference sequence). V lost 3 bases to trimming and J lost 3 bases; unmatched junction nucleotides: 19. The CDR3 runs to 18 residues. The protocol was immunoSEQ multiplex PCR, while the TCRdb copy is restricted to in-frame clones and leaves out a portion. The sample lists 200,000 to 250,000 clones; 70% to 90% were seen once. Participant-reported clinical history was the basis for cohort assignment. Two negative PCRs, clearance, or symptom resolution had been documented for recovered Cohort 3 donors.

The chain recombines TRBV20-1 with TRBJ2-7, with 8 bases matching TRBD1. The TCR sequence derives from a man aged 25-40 years who had recovered from COVID-19. Source material: PBMCs or T cells enriched from blood (not recorded which). CDR3 nucleotides: TGCAGTGCTAGTCCTGGACGCAAACAGGGGGGTGAGGGCTACGAGCAGTACTTC. Its protein product is CSASPGRKQGGEGYEQYF.